The sequence of this TCR beta chain was determined in a study of PD-1 and CTLA-4 blockade in melanoma. Using immunoSEQ multiplex PCR, the repertoire was profiled, and TCRdb retains in-frame clones only, with some absent. Of approximately 33,000 clones in the sample, less than 95% were seen once. Germline trimming cut 6 bases from V and 2 bases from J; bases unmatched to any gene: 16. In germline, CDR1 is MDHEN, CDR2 SYDVKM. The CDR3 has 19 amino acids. This specimen was CD8+ T cells from peripheral blood, taken from a patient given anti-PD-1 treatment. This chain connects TRBV28 to TRBJ2-1; 10 nucleotides align to TRBD2. The clonotype was recovered from a human donor with melanoma. The CDR3 nucleotides are TGTGCCAGCAGCGCCGGGACTAGCGACCCAATACGTCCCTACAATGAGCAGTTCTTC. It codes for CASSAGTSDPIRPYNEQFF.